This T cell receptor beta chain appears in the sequencing data of a study of T cells after yellow fever vaccination. TCR cDNA was made by 5'RACE template switching, adding a universal primer site and UMIs. From the 5' RACE reads, TCRdb called clonotypes with MiXCR, one entry per CDR3 protein. The sample has roughly 180,000 distinct CDR3 sequences, approximately 6.2% seen once; the top ten hold about 2.8%. This clonotype showed up many times. V was clipped by 6 bases and J by 4 bases; unmatched bases: 12. The CDR3 totals 15 residues. Germline CDR1 and CDR2: DFQATT and SNEGSKA (reference sequence). The gene calls are TRBV20-1 and TRBJ2-3; 8 bases align to TRBD2. The sequence derives from a man younger than 35 who received the YFV17D yellow fever vaccine. Sequences were derived from CD4+ T cells sorted from PBMCs, sampled on the day of the first yellow fever vaccination. As DNA, the CDR3 is TGCAGTGCCGACTACGGGGGGGCCGCAGCAGATACGCAGTATTTT. It yields the protein CSADYGGAAADTQYF.